These 32 T cell receptor beta chains came from one sample sequenced in a study of control samples from healthy donors and cancer patients (dated by TCRdb to the early 2020s). The library was generated by the immunoSEQ multiplex PCR assay. TCRdb stores this immuneACCESS table with in-frame sequences only. Part of the clones is absent; in the studies checked, under half of the shortfall reflects unresolved V genes, and no reason is known for the rest. In this sample the table shows about 270,000 clones, around 79% of which occur a single time. 10% to 15% of the sample goes to the ten largest clones. Sequencing used PBMCs. The receptors here all came from a woman aged 60-75 years with lung cancer.

The chain recombines TRBV5-6 with TRBJ2-7, with 8 bases aligning to TRBD1. Germline lookup yields CDR1 SGHDT and CDR2 YYEEEE. With 5 bases clipped from V and 3 bases from J, the junction kept 13 bases outside the gene matches. The CDR3 length is 16 residues. In DNA, the CDR3 is TGTGCCAGCAGTTACTTGGACAGGGCGGGGCACTACGAGCAGTACTTC. Encoded protein: CASSYLDRAGHYEQYF.

The chain couples TRBV10-2 to TRBJ1-1, with 7 positions matching TRBD1. Germline V gives CDR1 WSHSY, CDR2 SAAADI. J was trimmed by 1 base and V by 4 bases; bases with no gene match: 3. CDR3 length: 14 amino acids. CDR3 sequence: CASSAQGGNTEAFF. The CDR3 DNA reads as TGCGCCAGCAGTGCTCAGGGGGGGAACACTGAAGCTTTCTTT.

This clone was observed a handful of times. The V and J genes are TRBV19 and TRBJ1-5; D is unclear. Per germline, CDR1 LNHDA and CDR2 SQIVND (reference sequence). Trimming pared 9 bases from V and 3 bases from J, leaving 12 bases between. The CDR3 consists of 13 residues. This CDR3 is CASSDTVNQPQHF. The CDR3 coding sequence is TGTGCCAGCTCCGACACAGTCAATCAGCCCCAGCATTTT.

The chain joins TRBV3-1 (or the pseudogene TRBV3-2) to TRBJ1-2; the D gene is possibly TRBD1 (6 bases). Germline V gene lookup returns CDR1 LGHDT and CDR2 YNNKEL (reference sequence). The CDR3 runs to 14 residues. V lost 4 bases and J 4 bases, leaving 13 bases between the germline ends. For the CDR3, the DNA is TGTGCCAGCAGCCCCCGGGGGGCCGCCTATGGCTACACCTTC. As protein: CASSPRGAAYGYTF.

The table lists this clone with a count of one. This chain connects TRBV6-5 to TRBJ1-6, with D maybe TRBD1 (5 bases). V was trimmed by 6 bases and J by 10 bases, leaving 10 bases between them. Germline V gives CDR1 MNHEY, CDR2 SVGAGI. CDR3 length equals 12 residues. CDR3 DNA: TGTGCCAGCAGGCGAGGGGAGTCACCCCTCCACTTT. Translation gives CASRRGESPLHF.

The V call is TRBV3-1 (or the pseudogene TRBV3-2), the J call TRBJ1-4; TRBD1 might be the D (5 bases). Germline CDR1 is LGHDT and CDR2 is YNNKEL (reference sequence). This CDR3 has 16 residues. Trimming cost V 0 bases and J 7 bases, with 15 bases left between them. CDR3 loop: CASSQDFGRGFEKLFF. In DNA, the CDR3 is TGTGCCAGCAGCCAAGATTTCGGGCGGGGCTTTGAAAAACTGTTTTTT.

The chain recombines TRBV7-6 with TRBJ1-6, with TRBD1 matching 11 bases. This CDR3 has 17 residues. V lost 3 bases, J lost 9 bases, and 10 bases stayed unmatched. The germline CDR1 and CDR2 sequences are SGHVS and FNYEAQ. The CDR3 DNA sequence: TGTGCCAGCAGCTTCCGGGAGTCGGGACAGGGGGGTTCACCCCTCCACTTT. This sequence encodes CASSFRESGQGGSPLHF.

This chain joins TRBV4-1 and TRBJ2-3, with 12 bases matching TRBD2. The V segment lost 4 bases and the J segment 3 bases; nucleotides outside the gene matches: 5. The CDR3 sequence is 16 residues long. Germline CDR1 and CDR2: MGHRA and YSYEKL. The DNA of the CDR3 is TGCGCCAGCAGCCCTAGGACTAGCGGGACGACAGATACGCAGTATTTT. It codes for CASSPRTSGTTDTQYF.

The chain joins TRBV2 to TRBJ1-1; D is uncertain. The ends were cut back, 1 base at V and 5 bases at J, with 5 bases in the middle. The CDR3 is 12 amino acids. Germline loops: CDR1 SNHLY, CDR2 FYNNEI. CDR3 in DNA: TGTGCCAGCAGTGAAGGACGAACTGAAGCTTTCTTT. Translated, it gives CASSEGRTEAFF.

The J gene is TRBJ1-2, the V gene TRBV7-2, with 7 bases that match TRBD1. The V gene's germline CDR1 is SGHTA and CDR2 FQGNSA. V was pared by 5 bases and J by 2 bases, with 2 bases of the junction left unmatched. The CDR3 extends over 13 amino acids. The DNA of the CDR3 is TGTGCCAGCAGCCGGGGACAGAACTATGGCTACACCTTC. Amino acid sequence: CASSRGQNYGYTF.

The V and J genes are TRBV5-1 and TRBJ1-6; D is unclear. Per germline, CDR1 SGHRS and CDR2 YFSETQ. V was clipped by 4 bases and J by 5 bases, with 13 bases between them. The CDR3 has 15 amino acids. This chain's CDR3 is CASSPLTSDNSPLHF. CDR3 nucleotide sequence: TGCGCCAGCAGCCCGCTAACCTCGGATAATTCACCCCTCCACTTT.

The chain employs TRBV5-4 and TRBJ1-1, with D unresolved. The length of the CDR3 is 14 residues. Trimming shortened V by 0 bases and J by 1 base, and 7 bases separated the two germline ends. Germline V gene sequence: CDR1 SGHNT, CDR2 YYREEE (reference sequence). DNA of the CDR3: TGTGCCAGCAGCTTGGATTACGGGAACACTGAAGCTTTCTTT. It translates to CASSLDYGNTEAFF.

The chain has TRBV6-2 or TRBV6-3 and TRBJ1-4, with D perhaps TRBD1 (6 bases). This CDR3 is 16 amino acids long. Germline V CDR1 and CDR2: MNHEY, SVGEGT. The V end lost 5 bases, the J end lost 4 bases, and 17 bases lay between the germline ends. The CDR3 loop reads CASSPPPGAFNEKLFF. In nucleotides, the CDR3 is TGTGCCAGCAGTCCCCCCCCGGGGGCATTTAATGAAAAACTGTTTTTT.

CDR3 residues: CASSLRSGGWDNQPQHF. Here the CDR3 DNA reads TGTGCCAGCAGCCTACGCTCTGGAGGGTGGGACAATCAGCCCCAGCATTTT. This chain joins TRBV7-6 and TRBJ1-5; D unclear. Germline V gene data show CDR1 as SGHVS and CDR2 as FNYEAQ. Trimming removed 5 bases at V and 3 bases at J, with 20 bases between. The CDR3 contains 17 residues.

The V call is TRBV11-2, the J call TRBJ1-2; D not certain. CDR1 SGHAT and CDR2 FQNNGV come from the germline V gene. With 1 base removed from V and 8 bases from J, the gap between germline ends came to 5 bases. CDR3 length equals 11 residues. In nucleotides, the CDR3 is TGTGCCAGCAGCTTAGGTGTCGGCTACACCTTC. Translation gives CASSLGVGYTF.

The chain is built from TRBV27 and TRBJ1-5; D might be TRBD1 (6 bases). Germline values: CDR1 MNHEY, CDR2 SMNVEV (reference sequence). The V end was cut by 3 bases, the J end by 0 bases, with 15 bases between. The CDR3 spans 17 residues. CDR3 protein: CASSFRQDHLSNQPQHF. In DNA, the CDR3 is TGTGCCAGCAGTTTTCGACAGGACCACCTTAGCAATCAGCCCCAGCATTTT.

V is TRBV5-5 and J is TRBJ1-1, with D perhaps matching TRBD1 (5 bases). Germline V gives CDR1 SGHKS, CDR2 YYEKEE (reference sequence). The length of the CDR3 is 13 residues. The germline V and J ends were trimmed by 1 base and 7 bases, with 11 bases remaining between them. Here the CDR3 reads CASSLLDDSEAFF. Here the CDR3 DNA reads TGTGCCAGCAGCTTGTTGGATGACAGTGAAGCTTTCTTT.

This rearrangement joins TRBV6-5 to TRBJ1-1, with D perhaps TRBD1 (5 bases). Germline loops: CDR1 MNHEY, CDR2 SVGAGI. The CDR3 runs 14 residues. Trimming took 6 bases from V and 4 from J, leaving 15 bases between them. CDR3 sequence (DNA): TGTGCCAGCAGGGGGGTAGGGGTGTTCACTGAAGCTTTCTTT. Translated, it gives CASRGVGVFTEAFF.

The V call is TRBV6-1, the J call TRBJ1-1; D possibly corresponds to TRBD1 (5 bases). V lost 0 bases and J lost 6, with 8 bases in between. Germline CDR1 MNHNS, CDR2 SASEGT. This CDR3 spans 13 amino acids. CDR3 loop: CASSEAWGAEAFF. In DNA form, the CDR3 reads TGTGCCAGCAGTGAAGCCTGGGGGGCTGAAGCTTTCTTT.

This clone was seen only once. V usage is TRBV25-1 and J usage is TRBJ2-5; 11 nucleotides agree with TRBD2. The germline V gene has CDR1 MGHDK and CDR2 SYGVNS. CDR3 length: 16 residues. With 1 base clipped from V and 5 bases from J, the junction kept 6 bases outside the gene matches. CDR3 amino acids: CASSEWLTSGTETQYF. The DNA for the CDR3 is TGTGCCAGCAGTGAATGGTTGACTAGCGGGACGGAGACCCAGTACTTC.

The chain is built from TRBV4-1 and TRBJ1-1; D is uncertain. The length of the CDR3 is 14 residues. Germline V gives CDR1 MGHRA, CDR2 YSYEKL. Between the trimmed V and J ends, which lost 7 bases and 3 bases, there was a span of 15 bases. CDR3: CASNRNLGYTEAFF. DNA of the CDR3: TGCGCCAGCAACAGAAACCTCGGGTACACTGAAGCTTTCTTT.

V gene TRBV6-2 or TRBV6-3 combines with J gene TRBJ1-5; 7 nucleotides line up with TRBD1. Germline V gene sequence: CDR1 MNHEY, CDR2 SVGEGT. The J segment lost 7 bases and the V segment lost 6 bases, leaving 6 bases of the junction unmatched. The CDR3 extends over 13 amino acids. CDR3 residues: CASSSTGDQPQHF. CDR3 sequence (DNA): TGTGCCAGCAGCAGTACAGGGGACCAGCCCCAGCATTTT.

The chain is built from TRBV6-7 and TRBJ1-4, with 7 bases aligning to TRBD1. Being an ORF, TRBV6-7 has a function that is uncertain. V gave up 10 bases and J gave up 4 bases; unmatched junction bases: 6. The length of the CDR3 is 13 residues. Here the CDR3 reads CATKGQYNEKLFF. CDR3 DNA sequence: TGTGCCACTAAGGGACAGTATAATGAAAAACTGTTTTTT.

This clone was observed a few times. The rearrangement uses TRBV9 and TRBJ2-7; D possibly corresponds to TRBD2 (6 bases). The CDR3 is made up of 15 amino acids. CDR1 is SGDLS and CDR2 is YYNGEE in the germline V gene. V lost 4 bases to trimming and J lost 2 bases, with 16 bases between them. The CDR3 DNA sequence: TGTGCCAGCAGCACCTCCGGCGGGGCCGCCTACGAGCAGTACTTC. Translation gives CASSTSGGAAYEQYF.

This rearrangement joins TRBV5-1 to TRBJ2-7; D gene uncertain. CDR3 length: 14 amino acids. V was trimmed by 4 bases and J by 6 bases, leaving 17 bases between them. CDR1 and CDR2 from the germline V gene are SGHRS and YFSETQ. The CDR3, as DNA: TGCGCCAGCAGCCCCCCATTTCAAACGGGCGAGCAGTACTTC. Its translation: CASSPPFQTGEQYF.

In this sample, this clone turned up once. This chain uses TRBV14 with TRBJ2-3, with TRBD2 as a possible D gene (6 bases). V gave up 0 bases and J gave up 1 base, with 14 bases separating them. The CDR3 is made up of 17 amino acids. In germline, CDR1 is SGHDN, CDR2 FVKESK. CDR3 DNA: TGTGCCAGCAGCCAAGATCGCCTAGCGAGTCGCACAGATACGCAGTATTTT. As protein: CASSQDRLASRTDTQYF.

This clone turned up a few times. The genes are TRBV2 and TRBJ1-1; possible D gene TRBD1, 5 bases. Germline loops: CDR1 SNHLY, CDR2 FYNNEI. V was cut by 4 bases and J by 0 bases, with 6 bases left in between. This CDR3 has 13 residues. CDR3 bases: TGTGCCAGCAGTGGGACAATGAACACTGAAGCTTTCTTT. Translated, it gives CASSGTMNTEAFF. Using reference TRBV2 and TRBJ1-1 for the parts outside the CDR3, the full variable domain is EPEVTQTPSHQVTQMGQEVILRCVPISNHLYFYWYRQILGQKVEFLVSFYNNEISEKSEIFDDQFSVERPDGSNFTLKIRSTKLEDSAMYFCASSGTMNTEAFFGQGTRLTVV.

The chain carries TRBV11-3 and TRBJ2-1, with 7 bases aligning to TRBD2. In germline, CDR1 is SGHNT, CDR2 YENEEA. V dropped 3 bases and J dropped 10; count of bases not matched to a gene: 6. The CDR3 totals 13 residues. The CDR3 nucleotides are TGTGCCAGCAGCTTTCACCCCGGGGGGGAGCAGTTCTTC. As protein: CASSFHPGGEQFF.

V and J are TRBV7-8 and TRBJ2-1, with 10 bases fitting TRBD2. Germline CDR1 SGHVS, CDR2 FQNEAQ. CDR3 length: 15 residues. V lost 5 bases and J lost 8; bases outside the gene matches: 9. This CDR3 is CASSHPLAGEDEQFF. CDR3 in DNA: TGTGCCAGCAGCCATCCTCTAGCGGGGGAGGATGAGCAGTTCTTC.

V usage is TRBV30 and J usage is TRBJ1-5; D remains unclear. Germline V CDR1 and CDR2: GTSNPN, SVGIG (reference sequence). Trimming took off 2 bases at V and 7 bases at J, with 9 bases between the two ends. The CDR3 covers 12 residues. The CDR3 protein is CAWSLPEQPQHF. CDR3 coding DNA: TGTGCCTGGAGTCTACCGGAGCAGCCCCAGCATTTT. Together with reference TRBV30 and TRBJ1-5, the CDR3 gives the full variable domain: SQTIHQWPATLVQPVGSPLSLECTVEGTSNPNLYWYRQAAGRGLQLLFYSVGIGQISSEVPQNLSASRPQDRQFILSSKKLLLSDSGFYLCAWSLPEQPQHFGDGTRLSIL.

The V call is TRBV5-1, the J call TRBJ1-6, with D unclear. Germline V lookup: CDR1 SGHRS, CDR2 YFSETQ. The CDR3 is 13 amino acids. Deletions cut 4 bases from V and 7 bases from J, with 9 bases between. In nucleotides, the CDR3 is TGCGCCAGCAGCCCAGGACCCAATTCACCCCTCCACTTT. Encoded protein: CASSPGPNSPLHF.

The chain recombines TRBV5-8 with TRBJ2-5; 10 nucleotides agree with TRBD2. V lost 0 bases to trimming and J lost 2 bases; unmatched junction nucleotides: 7. Germline-derived CDR1 and CDR2 are SGHTS and YDEGEE. There are 17 residues in the CDR3. CDR3: CASSLVLSGGGQETQYF. Here the CDR3 DNA reads TGTGCCAGCAGCTTGGTCTTGAGCGGGGGGGGTCAAGAGACCCAGTACTTC.